This TCR beta chain was identified during a study of cytomegalovirus exposure and HLA in healthy donors. Study-level points and caveats: Relative to the approximately 700-donor mean, N-insertions were reportedly fewer in an Asian-associated ancestry cluster in a later analysis. Highly shared variants forming one cluster were likely a sequencing artifact.

This clone has only a few counts. The target antigen is unknown. A multiplex PCR was run with 60 Vbeta primers and 13 Jbeta primers. Using immunoSEQ multiplex PCR, the repertoire was profiled, and TCRdb retains in-frame clones only, with some absent. The sample yields 150,000 to 200,000 clones, about four fifths seen once. The V end was cut by 0 bases, the J end by 10 bases, with 9 bases between. Per germline, CDR1 GTSNPN and CDR2 SVGIG (reference sequence). The CDR3 length is 11 residues. The receptor was isolated from a woman younger than 30 in good health and CMV-seropositive. The chain couples TRBV30 to TRBJ1-1, with D perhaps matching TRBD1 (6 bases). The sequenced sample consisted of PBMCs. CDR3 residues: CAWSVGAGAFF. CDR3 coding DNA: TGTGCCTGGAGTGTGGGGGCTGGAGCTTTCTTT.